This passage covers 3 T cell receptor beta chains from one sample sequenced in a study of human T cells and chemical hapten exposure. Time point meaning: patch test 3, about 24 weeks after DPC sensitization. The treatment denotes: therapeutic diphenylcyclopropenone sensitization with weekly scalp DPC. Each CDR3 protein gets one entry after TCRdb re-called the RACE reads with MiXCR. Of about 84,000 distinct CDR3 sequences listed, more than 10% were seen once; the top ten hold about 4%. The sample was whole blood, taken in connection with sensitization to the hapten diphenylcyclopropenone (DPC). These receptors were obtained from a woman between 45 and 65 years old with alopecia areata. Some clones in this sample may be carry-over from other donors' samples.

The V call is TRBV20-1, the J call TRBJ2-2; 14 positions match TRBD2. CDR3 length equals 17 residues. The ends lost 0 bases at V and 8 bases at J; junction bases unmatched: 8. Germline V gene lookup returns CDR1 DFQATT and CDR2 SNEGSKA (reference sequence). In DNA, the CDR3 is TGCAGTGCTAGAGAGTTCGGGACTAGCGGGAGTTTTGGGGAGCTGTTTTTT. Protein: CSAREFGTSGSFGELFF.

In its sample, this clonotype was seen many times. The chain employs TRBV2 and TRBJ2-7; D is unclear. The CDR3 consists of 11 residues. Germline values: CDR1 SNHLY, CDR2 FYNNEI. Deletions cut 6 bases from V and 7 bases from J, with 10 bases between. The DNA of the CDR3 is TGTGCCAGCAGGTTGGGTCTGGAGCAGTACTTC. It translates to CASRLGLEQYF.

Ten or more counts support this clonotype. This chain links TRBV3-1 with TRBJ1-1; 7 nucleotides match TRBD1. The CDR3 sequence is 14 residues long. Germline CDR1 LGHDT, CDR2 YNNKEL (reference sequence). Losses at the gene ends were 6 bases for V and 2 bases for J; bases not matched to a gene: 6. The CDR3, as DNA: TGTGCCAGCAGGTTGACAGGGCCTAACACTGAAGCTTTCTTT. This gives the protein CASRLTGPNTEAFF.